The present T cell receptor beta chain was sequenced within a study of T cell responses to AZD1222 COVID-19 vaccine. Study findings and constraints: Reportedly, nearly half the spike-specific TCRs target unmutated variant regions.

Here immunoSEQ multiplex PCR was the method, and the copy in TCRdb shows in-frame clones only, minus some. The sample lists about 68,000 clones; 85% to 90% were seen once. On this clone itself: The antigen is undetermined.

The length of the CDR3 is 12 residues. V dropped 0 bases and J dropped 5 bases, with 5 bases sitting between them. Germline CDR1 and CDR2: SGHRS and YFSETQ. The J gene is TRBJ2-5, the V gene TRBV5-1; D gene unclear. The sequence came from an adult in good health. This material consisted of peripheral blood, taken on day 0 of AZD1222 vaccination. In nucleotides, the CDR3 is TGCGCCAGCAGCTTGGACCCTGAGACCCAGTACTTC. Protein: CASSLDPETQYF. Filled out from reference TRBV5-1 and TRBJ2-5, the complete variable domain reads KAGVTQTPRYLIKTRGQQVTLSCSPISGHRSVSWYQQTPGQGLQFLFEYFSETQRNKGNFPGRFSGRQFSNSRSEMNVSTLELGDSALYLCASSLDPETQYFGPGTRLLVL.